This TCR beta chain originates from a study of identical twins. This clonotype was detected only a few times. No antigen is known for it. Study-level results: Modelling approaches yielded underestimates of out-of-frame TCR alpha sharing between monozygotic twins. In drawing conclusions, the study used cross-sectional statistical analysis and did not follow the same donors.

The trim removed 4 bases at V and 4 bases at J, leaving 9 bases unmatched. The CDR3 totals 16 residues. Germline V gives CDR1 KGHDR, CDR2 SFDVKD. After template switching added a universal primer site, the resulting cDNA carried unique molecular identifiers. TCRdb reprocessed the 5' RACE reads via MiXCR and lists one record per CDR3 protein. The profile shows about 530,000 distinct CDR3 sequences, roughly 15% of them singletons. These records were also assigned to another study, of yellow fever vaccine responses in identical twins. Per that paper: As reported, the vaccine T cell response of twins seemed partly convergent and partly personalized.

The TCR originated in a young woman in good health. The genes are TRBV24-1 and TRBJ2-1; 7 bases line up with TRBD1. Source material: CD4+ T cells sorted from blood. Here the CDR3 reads CATSESGTDGYNEQFF. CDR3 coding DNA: TGTGCCACCAGTGAATCCGGGACAGACGGATACAATGAGCAGTTCTTC.